The 11 T cell receptor beta chains below come from one sample, sequenced in a study of beta chain features in type 1 diabetes. General observations from the study: Moderate but significant shortening of TCRB CDR3s was recorded in all four CD4+ subsets from Type 1 diabetes patients.

For these TCRs, the target antigens are not known. Investigators reverse transcribed all isolated RNA, so they sequenced expressed TCRB transcripts. Sequencing was performed with immunoSEQ multiplex PCR; in TCRdb, only in-frame clones are kept and a portion is missing. Of about 160,000 clones listed, more than 60% were seen once; the top ten hold approximately 0.089%. Sequenced input: naive CD4+ T cells from blood. Receptor source: a man aged 30 to 39 with type 1 diabetes.

As to this clone: The sample has other DNA sequences that encode this CDR3 too. The gene calls are TRBV7-9 and TRBJ2-5; D uncertain. Germline V gene lookup returns CDR1 SEHNR and CDR2 FQNEAQ (reference sequence). V was pared by 3 bases and J by 1 base, with 6 bases between. CDR3 size: 13 residues. CDR3 bases: TGTGCCAGCAGCTTTTTTGGCCAAGAGACCCAGTACTTC. It is translated as CASSFFGQETQYF.

The V call is TRBV29-1, the J call TRBJ2-7; D possibly matches TRBD1 or TRBD2 (5 bases each). The CDR3 covers 11 residues. The V gene lost 6 bases and the J gene lost 4 bases, with 10 bases spanning the gap. Germline CDR1 and CDR2: SQVTM and ANQGSEA. Here the CDR3 DNA reads TGCAGCGTCGGGGACGGTTACGAGCAGTACTTC. The encoded protein is CSVGDGYEQYF.

There are a few counts of this clone. The chain uses TRBV9 and TRBJ2-5; D not resolved. Trimming stripped 1 base from V and 1 base from J, with 5 bases between. Per germline, CDR1 SGDLS and CDR2 YYNGEE. This CDR3 is built from 13 residues. The CDR3 reads CASSVLVQETQYF. The CDR3 DNA reads as TGTGCCAGCAGCGTATTGGTCCAAGAGACCCAGTACTTC.

The V gene is TRBV20-1, the J gene TRBJ2-1, with 7 bases that match TRBD1. CDR3 length: 11 residues. After removal of 5 bases from V and 8 bases from J, the junction contained 3 bases not matched to a gene. Germline assignment: CDR1 DFQATT and CDR2 SNEGSKA (reference sequence). For the CDR3, the DNA is TGCAGTGCTGACCAGGGGGATGAGCAGTTCTTC. Translation gives CSADQGDEQFF.

In its sample, this clone was seen a few times. The chain combines TRBV4-3 with TRBJ1-6; D unresolved. V dropped 4 bases and J dropped 0 bases, with 10 bases sitting between them. Germline CDR1 LGHNA, CDR2 YSLEER. This CDR3 region has 16 residues. CDR3 nucleotides: TGCGCCAGCAGCCCGACACAGAGCTCCTATAATTCACCCCTCCACTTT. Protein product: CASSPTQSSYNSPLHF.

The chain couples TRBV9 to TRBJ2-7; no firm D call. Germline loops: CDR1 SGDLS, CDR2 YYNGEE. CDR3 length: 14 residues. The V end lost 0 bases, the J end lost 6 bases, and 13 bases lay between the germline ends. This chain's CDR3 is CASSVGSSLGEQYF. CDR3 DNA sequence: TGTGCCAGCAGCGTAGGTAGTAGCCTGGGCGAGCAGTACTTC. The whole variable domain, filled in from reference TRBV9 and TRBJ2-7, reads DSGVTQTPKHLITATGQRVTLRCSPRSGDLSVYWYQQSLDQGLQFLIQYYNGEERAKGNILERFSAQQFPDLHSELNLSSLELGDSALYFCASSVGSSLGEQYFGPGTRLTVT.

The rearrangement joins TRBV4-3 to TRBJ2-3; 11 bases line up with TRBD1. V was pared by 3 bases and J by 5 bases, with 13 bases of the junction left unmatched. Germline CDR1 LGHNA, CDR2 YSLEER. CDR3 size: 18 residues. The CDR3 region is CASSHSVRDRGFGDTQYF. DNA of the CDR3: TGCGCCAGCAGCCACAGCGTCCGGGACAGGGGGTTTGGAGATACGCAGTATTTT.

As to this clone: Within the sample, other DNA sequences also encode this same CDR3. The V gene is TRBV7-2, the J gene TRBJ2-3, with D possibly called TRBD1 or TRBD2 (5 bases each). The CDR3 length is 15 residues. Trimming took off 5 bases at V and 0 bases at J, with 12 bases between the two ends. Germline loops: CDR1 SGHTA, CDR2 FQGNSA. The CDR3 is CASSLSGGSTDTQYF. The CDR3 DNA follows: TGTGCCAGCAGCCTCAGTGGGGGTAGCACAGATACGCAGTATTTT.

This clone was seen a handful of times. CDR3 sequence (DNA): TGTGCCAGTAGTATTCCGCTAGCGGGCACAGATACGCAGTATTTT. This gives the protein CASSIPLAGTDTQYF. The V gene is TRBV19, the J gene TRBJ2-3; 7 bases line up with TRBD2. The CDR3 totals 15 residues. Germline V gene data show CDR1 as LNHDA and CDR2 as SQIVND (reference sequence). V lost 3 bases, J lost 1 base, and 4 bases stayed unmatched. The complete variable domain, with remaining parts taken from reference TRBV19 and TRBJ2-3, reads DGGITQSPKYLFRKEGQNVTLSCEQNLNHDAMYWYRQDPGQGLRLIYYSQIVNDFQKGDIAEGYSVSREKKESFPLTVTSAQKNPTAFYLCASSIPLAGTDTQYFGPGTRLTVL.

This chain links TRBV5-1 with TRBJ2-3; D is perhaps TRBD2 (5 bases). There are 14 residues in the CDR3. Germline CDR1 reads SGHRS; CDR2 reads YFSETQ. The V gene lost 0 bases and the J gene lost 2 bases, with 7 bases spanning the gap. CDR3 loop: CASSLAGFTDTQYF. Written as DNA, the CDR3 is TGCGCCAGCAGCTTGGCGGGGTTCACAGATACGCAGTATTTT.

This clone has just a few counts. The chain is built from TRBV29-1 and TRBJ1-5; TRBD1 aligns across 9 bases. Germline V gene sequence: CDR1 SQVTM, CDR2 ANQGSEA. J lost 5 bases, V lost 7 bases, and 3 bases had no gene match. This CDR3 has 12 residues. This CDR3 is CSARTGDQPQHF. The CDR3, as DNA: TGCAGCGCCAGGACAGGGGATCAGCCCCAGCATTTT.